One sample yielded the 9 T cell receptor beta chains listed below, sequenced in a study of blood T cells in healthy people across ages. Through a sample-barcoded 5' primer and a J-beta primer mix, a second PCR was run for roughly 6 to 11 cycles. TCRdb reprocessed the 5' RACE reads with MiXCR, giving one entry per CDR3 protein. The data hold roughly 800,000 distinct CDR3 sequences, with nearly 60% observed a single time. The sequenced sample was blood. These receptors were collected from a man aged 25-45 years in good health.

V and J are TRBV7-2 and TRBJ2-7; tentative D call: TRBD2 (6 bases). Between the trimmed V and J ends, which lost 4 bases and 1 base, there was a span of 14 bases. This CDR3 comprises 15 residues. Germline V gene lookup returns CDR1 SGHTA and CDR2 FQGNSA. The CDR3, as DNA: TGTGCCAGCAGCTCGTCCGGGACTGAATCCTACGAGCAGTACTTC. Translating gives CASSSSGTESYEQYF.

This clonotype was counted only a few times. V usage is TRBV15 and J usage is TRBJ2-3; TRBD2 agrees at 7 bases. CDR3 length equals 14 residues. V shed 1 base and J 2 bases; nucleotides not matched to a gene: 0. The germline V gene encodes CDR1 LNHNV and CDR2 YYDKDF (reference sequence). The DNA for the CDR3 is TGTGCCACCAGCAGAGGACTAGCCACAGATACGCAGTATTTT. Residues: CATSRGLATDTQYF. Together with reference TRBV15 and TRBJ2-3, the CDR3 gives the full variable domain: DAMVIQNPRYQVTQFGKPVTLSCSQTLNHNVMYWYQQKSSQAPKLLFHYYDKDFNNEADTPDNFQSRRPNTSFCFLDIRSPGLGDTAMYLCATSRGLATDTQYFGPGTRLTVL.

The V call is TRBV10-2, the J call TRBJ2-1; 12 bases map to TRBD2. The CDR3 length is 14 residues. The germline V gene encodes CDR1 WSHSY and CDR2 SAAADI. The V segment lost 6 bases and the J segment 7 bases; nucleotides outside the gene matches: 4. CDR3 protein: CASRTSGSLNEQFF. The DNA of the CDR3 is TGCGCCAGCAGGACTAGCGGGAGCCTTAATGAGCAGTTCTTC.

This clonotype showed up many times. Here the CDR3 reads CASSLSGGAPEQYF. CDR3 bases: TGTGCCAGCAGTTTAAGCGGGGGGGCCCCCGAGCAGTACTTC. The V and J genes are TRBV12-3 or TRBV12-4 and TRBJ2-7, with 10 bases that match TRBD2. V trimming: 2 bases; J trimming: 6 bases; junction bases outside the gene matches: 4. The CDR3 has 14 amino acids.

Only a few counts were recorded for this clonotype. Its ends do not fully match the called genes, so a read error is possible. The CDR3 coding sequence is TGCAGCGTAGGAGCTGGCCGCCAAGAGGCCCAGTACTTC. Amino acids: CSVGAGRQEAQYF. J is TRBJ2-5 and V is TRBV29-1, with D unresolved. The CDR3 consists of 13 residues. Germline V CDR1 and CDR2: SQVTM, ANQGSEA.

The rearrangement uses TRBV7-2 and TRBJ2-1; D gene unclear. This CDR3 contains 15 residues. Trimming removed 2 bases at V and 6 bases at J, with 14 bases between. Per germline, CDR1 SGHTA and CDR2 FQGNSA. In nucleotides, the CDR3 is TGTGCCAGCAGCTTATTACGGGTGGTTGGCAATGAGCAGTTCTTC. The encoded protein is CASSLLRVVGNEQFF.

This clonotype was seen a single time. The CDR3 spells CSAREASGGAPETQYF. The CDR3 DNA reads as TGCAGTGCTAGAGAAGCTAGCGGGGGGGCCCCAGAGACCCAGTACTTC. The chain combines TRBV20-1 with TRBJ2-5; 12 nucleotides line up with TRBD2. Germline V gene data show CDR1 as DFQATT and CDR2 as SNEGSKA (reference sequence). This CDR3 has 16 amino acids. Trimming cost V 0 bases and J 4 bases; bases outside gene matches: 6.

The J gene is TRBJ2-7, the V gene TRBV27; no reliable D call. CDR1 and CDR2 from the germline V gene are MNHEY and SMNVEV (reference sequence). Trimming took off 6 bases at V and 4 bases at J, with 4 bases between the two ends. This CDR3 is built from 10 residues. CDR3 residues: CASRHYEQYF. CDR3 sequence (DNA): TGTGCCAGCAGACATTACGAGCAGTACTTC.

The V and J genes are TRBV29-1 and TRBJ2-5, with D perhaps matching TRBD2 (5 bases). The J call may be incorrect, as the DNA end agrees better with TRBJ2-7. CDR1 is SQVTM, CDR2 ANQGSEA, per germline. The CDR3 length is 13 residues. CDR3 coding DNA: TGCAGCGTTGCCCTGACGGGATCCTACGAGCAGTACTTC. Its protein product is CSVALTGSYEQYF.